One sample yielded the 20 T cell receptor beta chains listed below, sequenced in a study of cytomegalovirus exposure and HLA in healthy donors. Vbeta (60) and Jbeta (13) primers were used in the PCR. TCRdb's table, derived via immunoSEQ multiplex PCR, lists solely in-frame clones and lacks some. The table shows over 100,000 clones, with about 81% occurring only once. Sequencing used PBMCs. Every receptor here comes from a woman aged 45 to 65 in good health and CMV-seropositive.

This clone was counted once. The V gene is TRBV27, the J gene TRBJ2-3; a possible D gene is TRBD2 (6 bases). The germline CDR1 and CDR2 sequences are MNHEY and SMNVEV (reference sequence). The CDR3 runs to 18 residues. The germline V and J ends were trimmed by 6 bases and 6 bases, with 28 bases remaining between them. The CDR3 coding sequence is TGTGCCAGCAGCCCCGACTTAATGGGGACTCCCCGGCGGGATACGCAGTATTTT. This gives the protein CASSPDLMGTPRRDTQYF.

This clone was seen a few times. The genes are TRBV28 and TRBJ1-1, with D perhaps TRBD1 (5 bases). Trimming left V 1 base short and J 5 bases short, with 14 bases between. The CDR3 length is 15 residues. Germline lookup yields CDR1 MDHEN and CDR2 SYDVKM. In DNA, the CDR3 is TGTGCCAGCAGTTTATCGGGAGGGGTTGCAACTGAAGCTTTCTTT. Residues: CASSLSGGVATEAFF.

Remarks on this clone: Other DNA sequences from this sample encode an identical CDR3 as well. The gene calls are TRBV7-2 and TRBJ1-5; a possible D gene is TRBD1 (5 bases). The germline V gene has CDR1 SGHTA and CDR2 FQGNSA. V was clipped by 1 base and J by 4 bases, with 11 bases between them. The CDR3 is 15 amino acids. The CDR3 nucleotides are TGTGCCAGCAGCTTAGTGGGGGGGTCGAATCAGCCCCAGCATTTT. This translates into CASSLVGGSNQPQHF.

This clone was seen only once. The chain combines TRBV10-3 with TRBJ2-3, with 12 positions matching TRBD2. This CDR3 contains 15 residues. Germline V gene data show CDR1 as ENHRY and CDR2 as SYGVKD. The ends lost 4 bases at V and 4 bases at J; junction bases unmatched: 3. The CDR3 protein is CAISAASGGADTQYF. The CDR3 DNA reads TGTGCCATCAGTGCTGCTAGCGGGGGGGCAGATACGCAGTATTTT.

The V call is TRBV28, the J call TRBJ1-2; maybe TRBD1 (6 bases). Trimming left V 11 bases short and J 3 bases short, with 19 bases between. The CDR3 has 14 amino acids. Germline CDR1 and CDR2: MDHEN and SYDVKM. Here the CDR3 reads CAGGGGATYYGYTF. The CDR3 region has the DNA TGTGCCGGAGGGGGAGGGGCAACTTACTATGGCTACACCTTC.

This clone has a single count. The gene calls are TRBV10-2 and TRBJ2-7, with 9 bases lining up with TRBD1. The CDR3 runs 15 residues. CDR1 WSHSY and CDR2 SAAADI come from the germline V gene. With 1 base clipped from V and 6 bases from J, the junction kept 7 bases outside the gene matches. CDR3 sequence: CASSEYGTGSLEQYF. The CDR3 DNA follows: TGCGCCAGCAGTGAGTACGGGACAGGGTCCCTCGAGCAGTACTTC.

The chain uses TRBV28 and TRBJ1-1; TRBD1 is a possible D gene (5 bases). Germline V lookup: CDR1 MDHEN, CDR2 SYDVKM. The CDR3 has 15 residues. Trimming shortened V by 5 bases and J by 10 bases, and 23 bases separated the two germline ends. This chain's CDR3 is CASSGGGGTAARAFF. Written as DNA, the CDR3 is TGTGCCAGCAGTGGGGGAGGAGGGACTGCGGCTAGAGCTTTCTTT.

The rearrangement links TRBV9 to TRBJ1-1; 9 bases are a match to TRBD1. This CDR3 has 16 residues. From germline, CDR1 is SGDLS and CDR2 YYNGEE. Losses at the gene ends were 2 bases for V and 1 base for J; bases not matched to a gene: 6. The CDR3 spells CASSVSSGQGNTEAFF. CDR3 nucleotide sequence: TGTGCCAGCAGCGTCTCTTCGGGACAGGGGAACACTGAAGCTTTCTTT.

V and J are TRBV27 and TRBJ1-2, with a tentative D call TRBD1 (5 bases). The CDR3 totals 14 residues. V lost 4 bases and J 4 bases, leaving 13 bases between the germline ends. In germline, CDR1 is MNHEY, CDR2 SMNVEV (reference sequence). The DNA of the CDR3 is TGTGCCAGCAGTTCCAGGGTATCTGGCTATGGCTACACCTTC. Amino acid sequence: CASSSRVSGYGYTF.

The chain has TRBV27 and TRBJ2-3; possibly TRBD2 for D (6 bases). This CDR3 is 14 amino acids long. Looked up from germline, CDR1 is MNHEY and CDR2 is SMNVEV (reference sequence). Trimming left V 4 bases short and J 0 bases short, with 8 bases between. This CDR3 reads CASSSGVSTDTQYF. Written as DNA, the CDR3 is TGTGCCAGCAGTTCGGGGGTAAGCACAGATACGCAGTATTTT.

The rearrangement uses TRBV5-1 and TRBJ2-7; a weak D match, TRBD1 (6 bases). The CDR3 totals 16 residues. Trimming stripped 0 bases from V and 0 bases from J, with 13 bases between. Germline CDR1 reads SGHRS; CDR2 reads YFSETQ. CDR3 protein: CASSLDNRVDSYEQYF. The CDR3 DNA reads as TGCGCCAGCAGCTTGGATAACAGGGTAGACTCCTACGAGCAGTACTTC.

In this sample, this clone is hyperexpanded. The chain employs TRBV14 and TRBJ2-7, with D unresolved. With 2 bases removed from V and 3 bases from J, the gap between germline ends came to 8 bases. The CDR3 has 13 amino acids. CDR1 is SGHDN, CDR2 FVKESK, per germline. CDR3 sequence (DNA): TGTGCCAGCAGCCAAAACAGAAACTACGAGCAGTACTTC. Its protein is CASSQNRNYEQYF.

V gene TRBV7-2 combines with J gene TRBJ2-1, with D possibly matching TRBD1 (5 bases). Trimming cost V 3 bases and J 4 bases, with 10 bases left between them. This CDR3 comprises 14 residues. Germline lookup yields CDR1 SGHTA and CDR2 FQGNSA. CDR3 region: CASSFREAYNEQFF. The CDR3 nucleotides read TGTGCCAGCAGCTTCAGGGAAGCATACAATGAGCAGTTCTTC.

The chain couples TRBV13 to TRBJ1-2; 7 nucleotides line up with TRBD1. Trimming removed 2 bases from V and 4 bases from J; junction bases left unmatched: 10. Germline CDR1 PRHDT, CDR2 FYEKMQ (reference sequence). The CDR3 runs 16 residues. The CDR3 protein is CASSLSLGQEIYGYTF. DNA for the CDR3: TGTGCCAGCAGCTTAAGCCTTGGACAGGAGATCTATGGCTACACCTTC.

The chain is built from TRBV19 and TRBJ2-5; 10 nucleotides agree with TRBD1. Germline CDR1 and CDR2: LNHDA and SQIVND (reference sequence). There are 16 residues in the CDR3. V trimming: 4 bases; J trimming: 4 bases; junction bases outside the gene matches: 9. The CDR3 loop reads CASSRGGQGYGETQYF. CDR3 coding DNA: TGTGCCAGTAGTAGGGGGGGACAGGGGTATGGAGAGACCCAGTACTTC.

The rearrangement links TRBV4-1 to TRBJ2-7, with D perhaps TRBD2 (6 bases). The CDR3 contains 16 residues. V was clipped by 4 bases and J by 3 bases, with 19 bases between them. The germline CDR1 and CDR2 sequences are MGHRA and YSYEKL. The CDR3 protein is CASSLLFTAGNYEQYF. CDR3 nucleotide sequence: TGCGCCAGCAGCCTCCTTTTTACTGCGGGAAACTACGAGCAGTACTTC.

The chain links TRBV29-1 to TRBJ1-3; no clear D gene. V lost 4 bases, J lost 2 bases, and 6 bases lay in between. Germline V lookup: CDR1 SQVTM, CDR2 ANQGSEA. The CDR3 has 12 residues. CDR3 sequence (DNA): TGCAGCGTTGGGACTCCTGGAAACACCATATATTTT. Translating it yields CSVGTPGNTIYF.

The rearrangement links TRBV27 to TRBJ2-1, with TRBD2 matching over 9 bases. CDR1 MNHEY and CDR2 SMNVEV come from the germline V gene (reference sequence). The CDR3 extends over 14 amino acids. Trimming at V came to 5 bases and at J to 10 bases, leaving 9 bases not matched to a gene. CDR3 sequence reads: CASSKPGLAREQFF. The DNA for the CDR3 is TGTGCCAGCAGTAAACCGGGACTAGCTAGGGAGCAGTTCTTC.

The chain is built from TRBV5-1 and TRBJ2-2, with 9 bases aligning to TRBD1. CDR3 length: 19 amino acids. Germline CDR1 SGHRS, CDR2 YFSETQ. With 5 bases clipped from V and 0 bases from J, the junction kept 14 bases outside the gene matches. The CDR3 DNA reads TGCGCCAGCAGAAGTGGGACAGGGTATGTGTTCGCGAACACCGGGGAGCTGTTTTTT. This gives the protein CASRSGTGYVFANTGELFF.

In its sample, this clone was seen a few times. DNA for the CDR3: TGTGCCAGCAGCCCACGGTCCCGAGCGGATACGCAGTATTTT. Translated, it gives CASSPRSRADTQYF. V is TRBV9 and J is TRBJ2-3; D unresolved. The CDR3 spans 14 residues. V was clipped by 4 bases and J by 6 bases, with 15 bases between them. The germline V gene has CDR1 SGDLS and CDR2 YYNGEE.